This is a list of T cell receptor beta chains from one sample in a study of T cell repertoires in aging, cancer and after chemotherapy. A single record per CDR3 protein comes from TCRdb applying MiXCR to the multiplex PCR reads. The sample lists some 8,100 distinct CDR3 sequences, over 50% occurring once. The material sequenced was blood. These receptors originate from a human donor in good health. CDR3s include the opening cysteine and the closing phenylalanine or tryptophan. D genes are given only for firm matches. The size of a clone is reported for some rows only, either as once, few or many, or as a class for expanded clones.

18	TRBV27	NA	NA	TRBJ2-6	CASSLSADRYSGANVLTF	TGTGCCAGCAGTTTATCGGCAGACAGATACTCTGGGGCCAACGTCCTGACTTTC
15	TRBV7-2	NA	TRBD2	TRBJ2-1	CASSLEASGMGEQFF	TGTGCCAGCAGCTTAGAGGCTAGCGGGATGGGAGAGCAGTTCTTC
14	TRBV12-3/TRBV12-4	NA	TRBD1	TRBJ2-7	CASSLARGYYEQYF	TGTGCCAGCAGTTTGGCCAGGGGGTACTACGAGCAGTACTTC
15	TRBV6-1	NA	TRBD1	TRBJ2-5	CASRPSGGGQETQYF	TGTGCCAGCAGACCTTCAGGGGGTGGTCAAGAGACCCAGTACTTC
13	TRBV29-1	NA	TRBD1	TRBJ2-7	CSTSGTGGEEQYF	TGCAGCACTAGTGGGACAGGGGGCGAAGAGCAGTACTTC
14	TRBV27	NA	TRBD2	TRBJ2-3	CASRLAGAGNTQYF	TGTGCCAGCAGGCTAGCGGGAGCGGGGAATACGCAGTATTTT
12	TRBV5-5	NA	NA	TRBJ2-1	CAGLLQDMEQFF	TGCGCCGGACTCCTCCAGGACATGGAGCAGTTCTTC
15	TRBV20-1	NA	NA	TRBJ2-7	CSARHDSAWYYEQYF	TGCAGTGCTAGACACGACAGCGCTTGGTACTACGAGCAGTACTTC
14	TRBV4-1	NA	TRBD1	TRBJ1-5	CASSLGQENQPQHF	TGTGCCAGCAGCCTGGGACAGGAGAATCAGCCCCAGCATTTT
12	TRBV19	few	NA	TRBJ1-1	CASSNPGTEAFF	TGTGCCAGTAGTAACCCGGGGACTGAAGCTTTCTTT
11	TRBV12-3/TRBV12-4	NA	NA	TRBJ1-2	CASSLGYGYTF	TGTGCCAGCAGTTTAGGCTATGGCTACACCTTC
13	TRBV6-5	NA	NA	TRBJ1-1	CASSPKVGSQAFF	TGTGCCAGCAGTCCGAAGGTCGGGTCTCAAGCTTTCTTT
15	TRBV19	NA	TRBD1	TRBJ1-5	CASSILQGAGQPQHF	TGTGCCAGTAGTATCCTTCAGGGGGCCGGTCAGCCCCAGCATTTT
16	TRBV18	few	TRBD1	TRBJ2-2	CASSRQGGMNTGELFF	TGTGCCAGCTCACGACAGGGGGGGATGAACACCGGGGAGCTGTTTTTT
11	TRBV7-2	NA	NA	TRBJ1-2	CASSLVGGYTF	TGTGCCAGCAGCTTAGTGGGTGGCTACACCTTC
15	TRBV4-3	NA	NA	TRBJ2-3	CASSQHRDRTDTQYF	TGTGCCAGCAGCCAGCACAGGGACCGCACAGATACGCAGTATTTT
15	TRBV6-5	NA	TRBD1	TRBJ2-7	CASSPSGTGSYEQYF	TGTGCCAGCAGCCCCTCCGGGACAGGGTCCTACGAGCAGTACTTC
15	TRBV5-6	NA	NA	TRBJ1-4	CASSLAPGRGEKLFF	TGTGCCAGCAGCTTGGCCCCGGGAAGAGGGGAAAAACTGTTTTTT
16	TRBV6-5	NA	NA	TRBJ1-2	CASSGRWGGGDYGYTF	TGTGCCAGCAGTGGCCGCTGGGGCGGGGGAGACTATGGCTACACCTTC
12	TRBV6-5	NA	NA	TRBJ2-3	CASTPGSDTQYF	TGTGCCAGCACTCCAGGGTCAGATACGCAGTATTTT
12	TRBV24-1	NA	NA	TRBJ2-1	CATSDYSEGQFF	TGTGCCACCAGTGATTACAGCGAGGGGCAGTTCTTC
14	TRBV5-5	NA	NA	TRBJ2-3	CASSLQGATDTQYF	TGTGCCAGCAGCCTCCAAGGGGCCACAGATACGCAGTATTTT
11	TRBV6-5	NA	TRBD1	TRBJ1-1	CASSHRGAAFF	TGTGCCAGCAGTCACAGGGGGGCAGCTTTCTTT
16	TRBV29-1	few	NA	TRBJ2-6	CSVAKSGMAGANVLTF	TGCAGCGTTGCTAAGTCCGGAATGGCTGGGGCCAACGTCCTGACTTTC
15	TRBV5-4	NA	NA	TRBJ2-3	CASSFQPLLTDTQYF	TGTGCCAGCAGCTTCCAGCCGTTATTGACAGATACGCAGTATTTT
16	TRBV12-3/TRBV12-4	NA	TRBD1	TRBJ2-5	CASSIRRTGNFETQYF	TGTGCCAGCAGCATACGGCGGACAGGGAATTTTGAGACCCAGTACTTC
14	TRBV6-1	once	TRBD1	TRBJ1-6	CASTAGTGERPLHF	TGTGCCAGCACCGCCGGGACAGGAGAGCGACCCCTCCACTTT
14	TRBV6-5	NA	TRBD1	TRBJ1-1	CASLGTGGETEAFF	TGTGCCAGCCTGGGGACAGGGGGCGAGACTGAAGCTTTCTTT
14	TRBV6-1	NA	NA	TRBJ1-1	CAISEPAAGTEAFF	TGTGCCATCAGTGAACCCGCGGCGGGGACTGAAGCTTTCTTT
16	TRBV6-1	NA	NA	TRBJ2-2	CASSTRGPANTGELFF	TGTGCCAGCAGTACCCGGGGGCCGGCTAACACCGGGGAGCTGTTTTTT
16	TRBV5-6	NA	TRBD2	TRBJ2-2	CASSSGTSGATGELFF	TGTGCCAGCAGCTCCGGGACTAGCGGGGCGACCGGGGAGCTGTTTTTT
16	TRBV5-1	NA	TRBD1	TRBJ2-7	CASSLGRDSSSYEQYF	TGCGCCAGCAGCTTGGGTCGGGACAGCTCTTCCTACGAGCAGTACTTC
15	TRBV12-3/TRBV12-4	NA	NA	TRBJ1-5	CASSRQVAGNQPQHF	TGTGCCAGCAGCCGACAGGTTGCAGGCAATCAGCCCCAGCATTTT
14	TRBV12-3/TRBV12-4	few	NA	TRBJ2-6	CASSLSSGANVLTF	TGTGCCAGCAGTTTATCCTCTGGGGCCAACGTCCTGACTTTC
15	TRBV19	few	NA	TRBJ2-3	CASSHDSGATDTQYF	TGTGCCAGTAGTCACGATAGCGGAGCCACAGATACGCAGTATTTT
13	TRBV12-3/TRBV12-4	NA	NA	TRBJ2-5	CASSFSGVETQYF	TGTGCCAGCAGTTTTTCAGGGGTGGAGACCCAGTACTTC
16	TRBV20-1	NA	TRBD2	TRBJ2-1	CSARVLIAGTYNEQFF	TGCAGTGCTAGGGTACTTATAGCGGGGACTTACAATGAGCAGTTCTTC
14	TRBV7-9	NA	TRBD2	TRBJ2-1	CASSLTSGSYEQFF	TGTGCCAGCAGCTTGACTAGCGGGTCGTATGAGCAGTTCTTC
15	TRBV18	NA	NA	TRBJ1-6	CASSTFGGTNSPLHF	TGTGCCAGCTCGACCTTCGGGGGAACTAACTCACCCCTCCACTTT
15	TRBV6-1	few	NA	TRBJ2-2	CAISDQGKTTGELFF	TGTGCCATCAGTGACCAGGGGAAAACCACCGGGGAGCTGTTTTTT
15	TRBV6-1	NA	NA	TRBJ1-1	CASSDYQGGGTEAFF	TGTGCCAGCAGTGACTATCAGGGAGGGGGCACTGAAGCTTTCTTT
13	TRBV4-3	NA	NA	TRBJ1-5	CASSPGQYQPQHF	TGTGCCAGCAGCCCGGGACAATATCAGCCCCAGCATTTT
12	TRBV29-1	NA	NA	TRBJ1-2	CSVGDGNYGYTF	TGCAGCGTTGGCGACGGAAACTATGGCTACACCTTC
16	TRBV6-6	NA	NA	TRBJ2-5	CASSRSRDAGQETQYF	TGTGCCAGCAGTCGATCACGGGACGCAGGACAAGAGACCCAGTACTTC
13	TRBV5-8	NA	NA	TRBJ2-1	CASSLGGGYEQFF	TGTGCCAGCAGCTTGGGGGGGGGCTATGAGCAGTTCTTC
15	TRBV6-4	NA	TRBD2	TRBJ2-1	CASSGETSGYNEQFF	TGTGCCAGCAGTGGGGAGACTAGCGGCTACAATGAGCAGTTCTTC
13	TRBV6-1	few	TRBD1	TRBJ1-2	CASSRRQGNGYTF	TGTGCCAGCAGTAGACGACAGGGGAATGGCTACACCTTC
17	TRBV20-1	NA	NA	TRBJ2-1	CSARDGGGTQSYNEQFF	TGCAGTGCTAGAGATGGAGGGGGGACACAATCCTACAATGAGCAGTTCTTC
16	TRBV6-5	NA	TRBD1	TRBJ1-5	CASRTGTGGSNQPQHF	TGTGCCAGCAGGACCGGGACAGGGGGAAGCAATCAGCCCCAGCATTTT